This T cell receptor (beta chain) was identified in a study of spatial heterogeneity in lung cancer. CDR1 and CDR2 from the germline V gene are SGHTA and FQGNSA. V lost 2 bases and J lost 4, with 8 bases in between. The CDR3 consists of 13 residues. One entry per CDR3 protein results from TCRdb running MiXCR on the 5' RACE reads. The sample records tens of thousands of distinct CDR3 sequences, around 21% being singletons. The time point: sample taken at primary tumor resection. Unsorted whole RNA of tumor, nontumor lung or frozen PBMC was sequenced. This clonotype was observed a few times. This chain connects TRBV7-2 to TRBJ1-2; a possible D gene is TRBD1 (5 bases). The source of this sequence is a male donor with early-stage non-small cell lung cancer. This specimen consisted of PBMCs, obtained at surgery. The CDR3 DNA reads TGTGCCAGCAGCTTAACGGGGCGCTATGGCTACACCTTC. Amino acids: CASSLTGRYGYTF.